The entry below describes one T cell receptor (beta chain). Its target is not known. This CDR3 comprises 14 residues. V trimming: 0 bases; J trimming: 3 bases; junction bases outside the gene matches: 2. Germline CDR1 is SGDLS and CDR2 is YYNGEE. This specimen comes from a study of cytotoxic CD8 clonotypes in ibrutinib-treated CLL. Study conclusions and caveats: Baseline clonality, higher than in age-matched healthy donors, tracked circulating CD8+ T-cell counts.

TCRdb keeps only in-frame clones here, not all; method: immunoSEQ multiplex PCR. This table holds around 40,000 clones, less than 85% found once. This sequence joins TRBV9 and TRBJ2-7, with 8 bases identical to TRBD1. The receptor was isolated from a human donor with chronic lymphocytic leukemia. The sequenced sample was PBMCs, obtained at disease progression, from a patient treated with ibrutinib. The CDR3 DNA is TGTGCCAGCAGCGTAGGGACAGGGTTCTACGAGCAGTACTTC. Translated, it gives CASSVGTGFYEQYF. Full variable domain (rest looked up from reference TRBV9 and TRBJ2-7): DSGVTQTPKHLITATGQRVTLRCSPRSGDLSVYWYQQSLDQGLQFLIQYYNGEERAKGNILERFSAQQFPDLHSELNLSSLELGDSALYFCASSVGTGFYEQYFGPGTRLTVT.